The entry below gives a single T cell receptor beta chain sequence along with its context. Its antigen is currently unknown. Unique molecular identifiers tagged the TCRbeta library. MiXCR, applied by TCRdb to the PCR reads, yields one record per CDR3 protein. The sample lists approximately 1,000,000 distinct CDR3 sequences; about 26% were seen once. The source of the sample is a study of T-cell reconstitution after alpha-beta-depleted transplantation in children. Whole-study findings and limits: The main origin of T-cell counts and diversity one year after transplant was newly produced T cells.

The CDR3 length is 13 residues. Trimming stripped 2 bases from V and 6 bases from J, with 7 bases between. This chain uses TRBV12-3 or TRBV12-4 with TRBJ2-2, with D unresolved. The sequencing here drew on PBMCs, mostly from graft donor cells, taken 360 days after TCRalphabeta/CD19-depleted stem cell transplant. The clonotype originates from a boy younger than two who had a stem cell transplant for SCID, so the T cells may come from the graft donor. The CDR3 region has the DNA TGTGCCAGCAGTTTAATGGCGGCCGGGGAGCTGTTTTTT. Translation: CASSLMAAGELFF.